Below are 32 T cell receptor beta chains sequenced from a single sample in a study of regulatory T cells in long-lasting Graves disease. Through Arm-PCR of CDR3 regions and iRepertoire HTBI primers, TCR beta libraries were built. TCRdb re-called the multiplex PCR reads through MiXCR, storing one row per CDR3 protein. The table lists approximately 470,000 distinct CDR3 sequences, less than 25% of them singletons, with approximately 8% in the top ten. As for time point: persistent/refractory GD, antithyroid drugs over 5 years with positive TRAb. Isolated PBMC RNA provided the starting material for the TCR library. The sequencing here drew on peripheral blood mononuclear cells (PBMCs), taken when the disease was refractory, from a patient treated with antithyroid drugs. These receptors were collected from a female donor with Graves disease.

This clonotype was counted ten times or more. The CDR3 protein is CASSSTSGHQETQYF. The CDR3 nucleotides read TGTGCCAGCAGCTCGACTAGCGGGCACCAAGAGACCCAGTACTTC. This rearrangement joins TRBV28 to TRBJ2-5; 10 bases match TRBD2. This CDR3 is built from 15 residues. Germline V gives CDR1 MDHEN, CDR2 SYDVKM. Unmatched junction bases numbered 4, after V lost 6 bases and J lost 0 bases.

There are many counts of this clonotype. At one boundary the junction diverges from the germline segment, which might be a read error. This sequence joins TRBV5-5 and TRBJ1-1, with 7 bases fitting TRBD1. This CDR3 spans 18 amino acids. The germline gives CDR1 SGHKS, CDR2 YYEKEE (reference sequence). The chain's CDR3 is CASSLEPGTGTVNTEAFF. The DNA of the CDR3 is TGCGCCAGCAGCTTGGAACCTGGAACCGGGACAGTGAACACTGAAGCTTTCTTT.

This clonotype was counted at least ten times. This chain links TRBV6-1 with TRBJ1-5; no firm D call. The CDR3 sequence is 14 residues long. Looked up from germline, CDR1 is MNHNS and CDR2 is SASEGT. V lost 6 bases to trimming and J lost 2 bases, with 11 bases between them. The DNA of the CDR3 is TGTGCCAGCAGAGAAACAGTGCGCAATCAGCCCCAGCATTTT. Translated: CASRETVRNQPQHF.

This chain links TRBV5-1 with TRBJ1-3; 7 bases map to TRBD1. Trimming took 4 bases from V and 4 from J; bases not matched to a gene: 8. The CDR3 is made up of 15 amino acids. Looked up from germline, CDR1 is SGHRS and CDR2 is YFSETQ. The DNA for the CDR3 is TGCGCCAGCAGCCTAACAGGGGCCGGGGGAAACACCATATATTTT. This encodes CASSLTGAGGNTIYF.

This clonotype was counted ten times or more. The genes are TRBV2 and TRBJ2-7; 8 nucleotides align to TRBD1. The CDR3 totals 13 residues. The ends lost 7 bases at V and 6 bases at J; junction bases unmatched: 8. CDR1 is SNHLY, CDR2 FYNNEI, per germline. DNA for the CDR3: TGTGCCAGCATCCCCGGGACAGGTCCCGAGCAGTACTTC. Amino acids: CASIPGTGPEQYF.

V gene TRBV7-3 combines with J gene TRBJ2-2; the match to TRBD1 covers 7 bases. Germline lookup yields CDR1 SGHTA and CDR2 FQGTGA. V lost 6 bases to trimming and J lost 5 bases; unmatched junction nucleotides: 6. The CDR3 extends over 14 amino acids. For the CDR3, the DNA is TGTGCCAGCAGTCGACAGGGAACAACCGGGGAGCTGTTTTTT. Its protein product is CASSRQGTTGELFF. Using reference TRBV7-3 and TRBJ2-2 for the parts outside the CDR3, the full variable domain is GAGVSQTPSNKVTEKGKYVELRCDPISGHTALYWYRQSLGQGPEFLIYFQGTGAADDSGLPNDRFFAVRPEGSVSTLKIQRTERGDSAVYLCASSRQGTTGELFFGEGSRLTVL.

This clonotype was seen more than once but under ten times. V and J are TRBV12-3 or TRBV12-4 and TRBJ2-2; the D gene is possibly TRBD2 (6 bases). The CDR3 totals 15 residues. V was cut by 5 bases and J by 7 bases, with 17 bases left in between. The chain's CDR3 is CASSPRDSRFGELFF. The CDR3 coding sequence is TGTGCCAGCAGTCCCCGGGACTCCCGTTTCGGGGAGCTGTTTTTT.

This clonotype was picked up a small number of times. Written as DNA, the CDR3 is TGCAGCGTTGTTAGCGCCCGAAGCGCGCTCACAGATACGCAGTATTTT. Translating gives CSVVSARSALTDTQYF. This chain joins TRBV29-1 and TRBJ2-3; D may be TRBD2 (5 bases). There are 16 residues in the CDR3. The V gene's germline CDR1 is SQVTM and CDR2 ANQGSEA. Trimming left V 4 bases short and J 2 bases short, with 19 bases between.

The rearrangement joins TRBV6-1 to TRBJ2-7; tentative D call: TRBD1 (5 bases). This CDR3 has 12 amino acids. V was cut by 8 bases and J by 3 bases, with 11 bases left in between. CDR1 and CDR2 from the germline V gene are MNHNS and SASEGT. The CDR3 loop reads CASGALYYEQYF. The CDR3 nucleotides are TGTGCCAGCGGGGCTTTATACTACGAGCAGTACTTC.

There are many counts of this clonotype. One junction end disagrees with the germline gene, perhaps due to a read error. The rearrangement links TRBV6-2 or TRBV6-3 to TRBJ1-2; no reliable D call. Germline values: CDR1 MNHEY, CDR2 SVGEGT. The CDR3 totals 16 residues. The CDR3 sequence: CASSYSVGGLQRPIAF. For the CDR3, the DNA is TGTGCCAGCAGTTACTCGGTCGGCGGACTTCAGAGACCCATCGCCTTC.

The chain combines TRBV27 with TRBJ2-2, with 8 bases fitting TRBD2. Germline assignment: CDR1 MNHEY and CDR2 SMNVEV (reference sequence). The CDR3 loop spans 16 amino acids. Trimming at V came to 7 bases and at J to 1 base, leaving 8 bases not matched to a gene. The chain's CDR3 is CASTLRLAMNTGELFF. The CDR3 coding sequence is TGTGCCAGCACCCTCCGACTAGCGATGAACACCGGGGAGCTGTTTTTT.

This clonotype was found a few times. The chain combines TRBV19 with TRBJ1-1; unclear D gene. With 5 bases removed from V and 3 bases from J, the gap between germline ends came to 13 bases. The length of the CDR3 is 14 residues. Per the germline V gene, CDR1 is LNHDA and CDR2 is SQIVND (reference sequence). CDR3 residues: CASSEPRAYTEAFF. The DNA for the CDR3 is TGTGCCAGTAGTGAACCGAGAGCCTACACTGAAGCTTTCTTT.

This clonotype was counted only a few times. The chain joins TRBV6-1 to TRBJ2-7; D is ambiguous. Germline V lookup: CDR1 MNHNS, CDR2 SASEGT. Trimming removed 6 bases from V and 0 bases from J, with 9 bases in between. CDR3 length: 13 amino acids. CDR3: CASRRPPSYEQYF. CDR3 coding DNA: TGTGCCAGCAGGCGCCCCCCCTCCTACGAGCAGTACTTC.

This chain links TRBV7-9 with TRBJ1-4; D ambiguous. Trimming stripped 0 bases from V and 3 bases from J, with 14 bases between. The length of the CDR3 is 17 residues. Germline values: CDR1 SEHNR, CDR2 FQNEAQ (reference sequence). As DNA, the CDR3 is TGTGCCAGCAGCTTAGCGCATCGGGGATTGGCTAATGAAAAACTGTTTTTT. This sequence encodes CASSLAHRGLANEKLFF.

The chain employs TRBV19 and TRBJ2-7; a possible D gene is TRBD1 (5 bases). Germline values: CDR1 LNHDA, CDR2 SQIVND (reference sequence). The CDR3 spans 14 residues. Trimming took 5 bases from V and 3 from J, leaving 14 bases between them. This CDR3 reads CASSLQGQGYEQYF. The CDR3, as DNA: TGTGCCAGTAGTCTTCAGGGTCAAGGCTACGAGCAGTACTTC.

This clonotype showed up many times. The V gene is TRBV5-6, the J gene TRBJ2-7; D is undetermined. V lost 3 bases and J 5 bases, leaving 15 bases between the germline ends. The CDR3 covers 14 residues. Germline V gene lookup returns CDR1 SGHDT and CDR2 YYEEEE. This CDR3 reads CASSSISAEDEQYF. CDR3 nucleotide sequence: TGTGCCAGCAGCTCGATCTCTGCCGAGGACGAGCAGTACTTC. Drawing the rest from reference TRBV5-6 and TRBJ2-7, the complete variable domain is DAGVTQSPTHLIKTRGQQVTLRCSPKSGHDTVSWYQQALGQGPQFIFQYYEEEERQRGNFPDRFSGHQFPNYSSELNVNALLLGDSALYLCASSSISAEDEQYFGPGTRLTVT.

This rearrangement joins TRBV6-1 to TRBJ2-4, with a possible D match to TRBD2 (7 bases). V was cut by 6 bases and J by 6 bases, with 21 bases left in between. Germline V gene data show CDR1 as MNHNS and CDR2 as SASEGT. The CDR3 loop spans 16 amino acids. The CDR3 bases are TGTGCCAGCAGCTCAGAGGGGGGGGGGGGAACAAACATTCAGTACTTC. Protein: CASSSEGGGGTNIQYF.

In its sample, this clonotype was seen many times. The rearrangement links TRBV28 to TRBJ2-7; 10 bases fit TRBD2. V lost 4 bases to trimming and J lost 2 bases; unmatched junction nucleotides: 11. This CDR3 is 17 amino acids long. CDR1 MDHEN and CDR2 SYDVKM come from the germline V gene. The CDR3 DNA follows: TGTGCCAGCAGTTCCCCCACACTAGCGGGATACACCTACGAGCAGTACTTC. It encodes CASSSPTLAGYTYEQYF.

V usage is TRBV6-2 or TRBV6-3 and J usage is TRBJ2-4, with 15 bases matching TRBD2. V was pared by 3 bases and J by 1 base, with 10 bases of the junction left unmatched. The CDR3 covers 20 residues. CDR1 is MNHEY, CDR2 SVGEGT, per germline. The CDR3 region has the DNA TGTGCCAGCAGTTATAATTTGGGACTAGCGGGAGGTCAGGCCAAAAACATTCAGTACTTC. Protein product: CASSYNLGLAGGQAKNIQYF.

This clonotype was detected many times. V is TRBV7-9 and J is TRBJ2-5; 7 bases agree with TRBD2. This CDR3 is 16 amino acids long. The ends lost 7 bases at V and 4 bases at J; junction bases unmatched: 15. Germline V gene data show CDR1 as SEHNR and CDR2 as FQNEAQ (reference sequence). The CDR3 bases are TGTGCCAGCACCCCCGTAGGCGGGAGAAGGGGAGAGACCCAGTACTTC. Translating gives CASTPVGGRRGETQYF.

The rearrangement joins TRBV5-1 to TRBJ2-7, with 8 bases identical to TRBD1. The CDR3 covers 18 residues. Per the germline V gene, CDR1 is SGHRS and CDR2 is YFSETQ. V was pared by 2 bases and J by 5 bases, with 18 bases of the junction left unmatched. This chain's CDR3 is CASSFTTWGGQGSDEQYF. In DNA form, the CDR3 reads TGCGCCAGCAGCTTTACAACCTGGGGTGGACAGGGATCGGACGAGCAGTACTTC.

V is TRBV7-8 and J is TRBJ2-1; D is unresolved. The V gene's germline CDR1 is SGHVS and CDR2 FQNEAQ. This CDR3 contains 13 residues. Trimming took 5 bases from V and 8 from J, leaving 13 bases between them. This CDR3 is CASSLERFDEQFF. The CDR3 DNA reads TGTGCCAGCAGCCTTGAGAGGTTCGATGAGCAGTTCTTC. The variable domain in full, with the rest retrieved from reference TRBV7-8 and TRBJ2-1, is GAGVSQSPRYKVAKRGQDVALRCDPISGHVSLFWYQQALGQGPEFLTYFQNEAQLDKSGLPSDRFFAERPEGSVSTLKIQRTQQEDSAVYLCASSLERFDEQFFGPGTRLTVL.

The rearrangement joins TRBV30 to TRBJ2-7, with a tentative D call TRBD1 (7 bases). The CDR3 runs 15 residues. CDR1 GTSNPN and CDR2 SVGIG come from the germline V gene (reference sequence). The V end lost 0 bases, the J end lost 7 bases, and 19 bases lay between the germline ends. The CDR3 DNA reads TGTGCCTGGAGTGTACTAGGGGGCGGAGGGTGGGAGCAGTACTTC. Its protein product is CAWSVLGGGGWEQYF.

The V gene is TRBV7-9, the J gene TRBJ1-1; D not resolved. V shed 5 bases and J shed 7 bases, with 20 bases lying between them. The CDR3 loop spans 15 amino acids. Looked up from germline, CDR1 is SEHNR and CDR2 is FQNEAQ (reference sequence). For the CDR3, the DNA is TGTGCCAGCAGCCCCCCACCCCGGGGATGGGGTGAAGCTTTCTTT. Translating gives CASSPPPRGWGEAFF. Complete variable domain (other parts from reference TRBV7-9 and TRBJ1-1): DTGVSQNPRHKITKRGQNVTFRCDPISEHNRLYWYRQTLGQGPEFLTYFQNEAQLEKSRLLSDRFSAERPKGSFSTLEIQRTEQGDSAMYLCASSPPPRGWGEAFFGQGTRLTVV.

The chain uses TRBV19 and TRBJ1-5; no clear D. This CDR3 comprises 15 residues. V shed 3 bases and J shed 0 bases, with 9 bases lying between them. Per the germline V gene, CDR1 is LNHDA and CDR2 is SQIVND (reference sequence). Here the CDR3 DNA reads TGTGCCAGTAGTATCAGGTCCGCTAGCAATCAGCCCCAGCATTTT. Translation: CASSIRSASNQPQHF.

The chain links TRBV25-1 to TRBJ2-3; 9 nucleotides line up with TRBD2. The germline V gene encodes CDR1 MGHDK and CDR2 SYGVNS. The CDR3 is made up of 15 amino acids. V was clipped by 4 bases and J by 6 bases; unmatched bases: 8. The chain's CDR3 is CASSALAGPGDTQYF. In nucleotides, the CDR3 is TGTGCCAGCAGTGCCCTAGCGGGACCGGGGGATACGCAGTATTTT. Full variable domain (outside the CDR3, taken from reference TRBV25-1 and TRBJ2-3): EADIYQTPRYLVIGTGKKITLECSQTMGHDKMYWYQQDPGMELHLIHYSYGVNSTEKGDLSSESTVSRIRTEHFPLTLESARPSHTSQYLCASSALAGPGDTQYFGPGTRLTVL.

In its sample, this clonotype was seen many times. The chain combines TRBV7-8 with TRBJ2-6, with D possibly being TRBD1 (5 bases). V shed 5 bases and J shed 4 bases, with 18 bases lying between them. Germline V CDR1 and CDR2: SGHVS, FQNEAQ. This CDR3 comprises 17 residues. The CDR3 region has the DNA TGTGCCAGCAGCACCCAAGTAGGGGCGCGAGGGGCCAACGTCCTGACTTTC. Amino acid sequence: CASSTQVGARGANVLTF.

Comments on this clonotype: It may be a read error: a sequence one base away is much more abundant. The gene calls are TRBV28 and TRBJ1-2, with 11 bases fitting TRBD1. The CDR3 has 14 amino acids. Germline lookup yields CDR1 MDHEN and CDR2 SYDVKM. Unmatched junction bases numbered 7, after V lost 10 bases and J lost 3 bases. The CDR3: CAIRTGGGHYGYTF. The CDR3 nucleotides are TGTGCCATCCGGACAGGGGGCGGCCACTATGGCTACACCTTC.

The V gene is TRBV6-2 or TRBV6-3, the J gene TRBJ2-7; TRBD1 is a possible D gene (6 bases). Germline CDR1 and CDR2: MNHEY and SVGEGT. The V end was cut by 8 bases, the J end by 2 bases, with 19 bases between. This CDR3 has 15 residues. The CDR3 loop reads CASPITGTQTYEQYF. The CDR3 bases are TGTGCCAGCCCGATTACCGGGACACAGACCTACGAGCAGTACTTC.

On this clonotype itself: A far larger clone is one nucleotide away, so this likely arose from a read error. The chain couples TRBV28 to TRBJ2-7; 9 bases map to TRBD1. Germline V gives CDR1 MDHEN, CDR2 SYDVKM. J gave up 4 bases and V 6 bases, and 4 bases lay outside the gene matches. This CDR3 is 13 amino acids long. The CDR3 coding sequence is TGTGCCAGCAGCGGGGACAGGGTTTACGAGCAGTACTTC. It encodes CASSGDRVYEQYF.

At least ten counts were recorded for this clonotype. The chain uses TRBV15 and TRBJ1-5; perhaps TRBD1 as D (6 bases). The germline V gene encodes CDR1 LNHNV and CDR2 YYDKDF (reference sequence). This CDR3 is 16 amino acids long. The V and J ends lost 0 bases and 7 bases respectively, with 16 bases between them. The CDR3 spells CATSRDSGAGDQPQHF. CDR3 DNA sequence: TGTGCCACCAGCAGAGATTCAGGGGCGGGGGACCAGCCCCAGCATTTT.

The chain joins TRBV6-1 to TRBJ2-4; D is possibly TRBD1 or TRBD2 (5 bases each). The germline gives CDR1 MNHNS, CDR2 SASEGT. CDR3 length equals 15 residues. The V end was cut by 7 bases, the J end by 1 base, with 14 bases between. The CDR3 loop is CASTLNWGAKNIQYF. The CDR3 nucleotides read TGTGCCAGCACCCTGAATTGGGGGGCCAAAAACATTCAGTACTTC.